This T cell receptor (beta chain) was sequenced for a study of shared clonotypes between healthy human individuals. Study-level information: The cohort had two women and a few men, ages 18 to 49. Each donor's CD8 memory used one plate, CD8 naive two, each CD4 subset three.

Only CD45RO-negative cells positively selected for CCR7 counted as naive CD8 cells, so terminally differentiated effector memory CD45RA+ cells were excluded. Every donor was a Caucasian adult from Nashville, Tennessee. This CDR3 is built from 15 residues. CDR1 is SGDLS, CDR2 YYNGEE, per germline. V shed 0 bases and J shed 7 bases, with 14 bases lying between them. This table comes from immunoSEQ multiplex PCR, and its TCRdb copy is limited to in-frame clones, with some not included. Here the sample spans some 800,000 clones, 90% to 95% being singletons. The clonotype was recovered from a young man in good health. The chain is built from TRBV9 and TRBJ1-5; D gene ambiguous. The sequencing sample was made of naive CD8+ T cells sorted from blood. The CDR3 region is CASSVGSGGGQPQHF. In DNA form, the CDR3 reads TGTGCCAGCAGCGTAGGTTCAGGCGGAGGCCAGCCCCAGCATTTT.